This TCR beta chain was observed in a study of post-analysis software for immune sequencing data. Overall study findings and caveats: When patients were compared with controls, about 5 TRBV segments were more frequent, TRBV5-6, TRBV5-1 and TRBV20-1 among them.

Unique-molecular-identifier-tagged TCR beta cDNA libraries were used. From the PCR reads, TCRdb called clonotypes with MiXCR, one entry per CDR3 protein. The data contain approximately 730,000 distinct CDR3 sequences, 25% to 30% of them seen just once; the ten biggest clones take up approximately 0.6%. The CDR3 length is 15 residues. V was shortened by 5 bases and J by 6 bases, with 16 bases between the two germline ends. Germline V CDR1 and CDR2: MNHEY, SVGEGT. About this clonotype itself: What it binds is unknown.

This TCR derives from a girl aged 10 to 17 with multiple sclerosis. This chain links TRBV6-2 or TRBV6-3 with TRBJ2-2, with D tentatively TRBD1 (6 bases). The sequencing sample was made of blood. The CDR3 protein is CASSKEPDRPGELFF. As DNA, the CDR3 is TGTGCCAGCAGTAAAGAACCCGACAGGCCCGGGGAGCTGTTTTTT.